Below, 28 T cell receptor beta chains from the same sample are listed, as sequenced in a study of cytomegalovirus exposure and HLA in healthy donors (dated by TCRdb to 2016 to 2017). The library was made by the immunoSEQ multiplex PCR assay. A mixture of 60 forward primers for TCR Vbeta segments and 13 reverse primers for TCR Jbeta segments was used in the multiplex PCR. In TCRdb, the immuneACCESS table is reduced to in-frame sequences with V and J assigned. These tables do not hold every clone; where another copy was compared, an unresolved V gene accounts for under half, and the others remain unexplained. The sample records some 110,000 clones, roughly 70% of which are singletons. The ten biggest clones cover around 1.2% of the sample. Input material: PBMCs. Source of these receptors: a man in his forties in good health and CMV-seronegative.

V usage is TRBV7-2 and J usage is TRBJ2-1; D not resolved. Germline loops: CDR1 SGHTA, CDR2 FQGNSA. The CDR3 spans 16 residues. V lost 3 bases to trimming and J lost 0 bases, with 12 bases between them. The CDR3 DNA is TGTGCCAGCAGCTTTAGAAGAGTGAGCTCCTACAATGAGCAGTTCTTC. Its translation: CASSFRRVSSYNEQFF.

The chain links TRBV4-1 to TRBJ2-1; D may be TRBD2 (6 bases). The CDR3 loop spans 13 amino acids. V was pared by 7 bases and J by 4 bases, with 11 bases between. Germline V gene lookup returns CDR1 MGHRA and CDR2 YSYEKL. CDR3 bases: TGCGCCAGCACCCGGACTATTTACAATGAGCAGTTCTTC. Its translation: CASTRTIYNEQFF.

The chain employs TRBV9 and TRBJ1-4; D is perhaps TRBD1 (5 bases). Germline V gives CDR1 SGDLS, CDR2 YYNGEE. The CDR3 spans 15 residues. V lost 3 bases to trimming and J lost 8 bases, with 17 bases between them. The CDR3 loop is CASSASGSFREKLFF. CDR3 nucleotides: TGTGCCAGCAGCGCCTCAGGGTCTTTTAGAGAAAAACTGTTTTTT.

The CDR3 reads CASSSQTGGNYEQYF. The CDR3 DNA reads TGTGCCAGCAGCTCCCAGACAGGGGGTAACTACGAGCAGTACTTC. The J gene is TRBJ2-7, the V gene TRBV7-9; TRBD1 agrees at 9 bases. The germline CDR1 and CDR2 sequences are SEHNR and FQNEAQ (reference sequence). The CDR3 length is 15 residues. Trimming at V came to 4 bases and at J to 3 bases, leaving 7 bases not matched to a gene.

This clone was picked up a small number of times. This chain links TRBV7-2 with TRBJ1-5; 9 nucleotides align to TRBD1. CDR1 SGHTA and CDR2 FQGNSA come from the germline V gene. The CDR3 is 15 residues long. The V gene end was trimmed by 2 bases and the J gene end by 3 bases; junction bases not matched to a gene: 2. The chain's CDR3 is CASSLTGGYNQPQHF. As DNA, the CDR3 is TGTGCCAGCAGCTTAACAGGGGGCTACAATCAGCCCCAGCATTTT.

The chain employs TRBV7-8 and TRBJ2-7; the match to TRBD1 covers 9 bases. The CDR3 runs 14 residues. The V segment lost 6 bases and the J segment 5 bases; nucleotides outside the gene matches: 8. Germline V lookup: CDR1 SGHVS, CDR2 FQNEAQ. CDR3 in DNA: TGTGCCAGCAGATTCCGGGACAGGGAGCACGAGCAGTACTTC. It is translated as CASRFRDREHEQYF.

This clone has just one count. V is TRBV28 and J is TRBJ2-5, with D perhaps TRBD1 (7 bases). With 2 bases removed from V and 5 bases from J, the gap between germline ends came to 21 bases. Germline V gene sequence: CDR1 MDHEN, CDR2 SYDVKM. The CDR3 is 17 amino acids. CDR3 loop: CASSLEGGGRGPETQYF. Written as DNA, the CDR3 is TGTGCCAGCAGTTTAGAAGGAGGGGGCAGAGGTCCGGAGACCCAGTACTTC.

Written as DNA, the CDR3 is TGTGCCAGCTCACGCCCCGGCCCCCTAGCGGGCTACGAGCAGTACTTC. It yields the protein CASSRPGPLAGYEQYF. The V call is TRBV18, the J call TRBJ2-7, with 8 bases matching TRBD2. The germline V gene encodes CDR1 KGHSH and CDR2 LQKENI. V trimming: 4 bases; J trimming: 3 bases; junction bases outside the gene matches: 11. The CDR3 sequence is 16 residues long. The variable domain in full, completed from reference TRBV18 and TRBJ2-7, reads NAGVMQNPRHLVRRRGQEARLRCSPMKGHSHVYWYRQLPEEGLKFMVYLQKENIIDESGMPKERFSAEFPKEGPSILRIQQVVRGDSAAYFCASSRPGPLAGYEQYFGPGTRLTVT.

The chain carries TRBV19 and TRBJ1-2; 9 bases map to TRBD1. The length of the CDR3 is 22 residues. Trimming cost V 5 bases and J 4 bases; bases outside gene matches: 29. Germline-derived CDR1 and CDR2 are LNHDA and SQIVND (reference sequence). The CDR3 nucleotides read TGTGCCAGTAGTCCCACCCATCTCGCTGTCCCGGGACAGGGTTACCCTCCCTATGGCTACACCTTC. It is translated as CASSPTHLAVPGQGYPPYGYTF.

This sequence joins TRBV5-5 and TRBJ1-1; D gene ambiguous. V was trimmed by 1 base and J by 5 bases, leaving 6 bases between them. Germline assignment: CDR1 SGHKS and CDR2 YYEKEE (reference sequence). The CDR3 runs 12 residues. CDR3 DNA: TGTGCCAGCAGCTTGCTAGAGACTGAAGCTTTCTTT. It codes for CASSLLETEAFF.

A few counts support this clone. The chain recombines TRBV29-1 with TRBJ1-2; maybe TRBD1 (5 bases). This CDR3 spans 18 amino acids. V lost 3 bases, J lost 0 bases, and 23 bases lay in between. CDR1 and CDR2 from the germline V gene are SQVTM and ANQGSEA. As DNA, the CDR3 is TGCAGCGTTGAGAGCAATTGGGACTCCCGTCTGGCTAACTATGGCTACACCTTC. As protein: CSVESNWDSRLANYGYTF.

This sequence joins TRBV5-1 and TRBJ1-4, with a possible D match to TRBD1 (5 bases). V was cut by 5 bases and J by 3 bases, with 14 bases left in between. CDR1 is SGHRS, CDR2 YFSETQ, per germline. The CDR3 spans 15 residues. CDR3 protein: CASRPRGGPNEKLFF. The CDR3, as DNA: TGCGCCAGCAGGCCCCGCGGGGGTCCTAATGAAAAACTGTTTTTT.

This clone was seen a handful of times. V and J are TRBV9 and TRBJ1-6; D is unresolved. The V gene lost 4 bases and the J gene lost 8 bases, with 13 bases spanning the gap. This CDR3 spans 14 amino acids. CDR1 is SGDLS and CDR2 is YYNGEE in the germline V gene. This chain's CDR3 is CASSQSEQDSPLHF. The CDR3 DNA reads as TGTGCCAGCAGCCAATCTGAGCAGGATTCACCCCTCCACTTT.

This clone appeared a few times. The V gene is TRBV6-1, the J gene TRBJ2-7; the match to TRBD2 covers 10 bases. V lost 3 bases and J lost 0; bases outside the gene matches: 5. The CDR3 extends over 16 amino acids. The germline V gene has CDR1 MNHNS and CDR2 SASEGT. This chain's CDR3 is CASSDSGGTSSYEQYF. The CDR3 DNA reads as TGTGCCAGCAGTGATAGCGGGGGGACCAGCTCCTACGAGCAGTACTTC.

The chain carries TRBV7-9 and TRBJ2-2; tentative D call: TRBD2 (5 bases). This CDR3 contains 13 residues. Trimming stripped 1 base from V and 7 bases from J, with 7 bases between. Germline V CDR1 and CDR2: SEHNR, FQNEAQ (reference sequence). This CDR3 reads CASSLGGSGELFF. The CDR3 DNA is TGTGCCAGCAGCTTAGGAGGGAGCGGGGAGCTGTTTTTT.

The CDR3 sequence is CASSRQPTNEKLFF. The DNA for the CDR3 is TGTGCCAGCAGTAGACAGCCAACTAATGAAAAACTGTTTTTT. The chain joins TRBV6-5 to TRBJ1-4, with D possibly being TRBD1 (5 bases). Germline V gene sequence: CDR1 MNHEY, CDR2 SVGAGI. The CDR3 extends over 14 amino acids. Trimming shortened V by 5 bases and J by 0 bases, and 7 bases separated the two germline ends.

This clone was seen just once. The CDR3, as DNA: TGTGCCAGTAGTCCTGCCGACTATAATGGCTACACCTTC. This codes for CASSPADYNGYTF. The chain is built from TRBV19 and TRBJ1-2; D uncertain. Germline CDR1 reads LNHDA; CDR2 reads SQIVND (reference sequence). CDR3 length equals 13 residues. V was shortened by 5 bases and J by 6 bases, with 13 bases between the two germline ends.

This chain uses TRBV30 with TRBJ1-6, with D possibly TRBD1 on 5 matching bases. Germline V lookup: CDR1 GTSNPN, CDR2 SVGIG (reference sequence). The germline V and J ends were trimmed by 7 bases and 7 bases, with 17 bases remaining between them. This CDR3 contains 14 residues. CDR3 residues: CAYETGGANSPLHF. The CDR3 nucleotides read TGTGCCTATGAAACGGGGGGTGCCAATTCACCCCTCCACTTT. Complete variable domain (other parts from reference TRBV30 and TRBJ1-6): SQTIHQWPATLVQPVGSPLSLECTVEGTSNPNLYWYRQAAGRGLQLLFYSVGIGQISSEVPQNLSASRPQDRQFILSSKKLLLSDSGFYLCAYETGGANSPLHFGNGTRLTVT.

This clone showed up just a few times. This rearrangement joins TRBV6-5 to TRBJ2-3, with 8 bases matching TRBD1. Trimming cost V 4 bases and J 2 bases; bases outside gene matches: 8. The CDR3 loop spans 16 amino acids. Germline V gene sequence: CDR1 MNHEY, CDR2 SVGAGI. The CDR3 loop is CASSWTGILPTDTQYF. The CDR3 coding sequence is TGTGCCAGCAGTTGGACAGGGATTCTTCCCACAGATACGCAGTATTTT.

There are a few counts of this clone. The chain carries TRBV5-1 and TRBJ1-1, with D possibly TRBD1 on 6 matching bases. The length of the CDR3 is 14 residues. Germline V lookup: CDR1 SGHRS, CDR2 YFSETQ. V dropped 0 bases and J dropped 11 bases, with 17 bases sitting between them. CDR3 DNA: TGCGCCAGCAGCTTGGCCCCAGGGGATACAAAGGCTTTCTTT. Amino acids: CASSLAPGDTKAFF.

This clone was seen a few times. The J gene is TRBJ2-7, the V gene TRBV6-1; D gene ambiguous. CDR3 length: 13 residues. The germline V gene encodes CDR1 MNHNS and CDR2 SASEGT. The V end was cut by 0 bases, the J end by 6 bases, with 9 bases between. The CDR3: CASSEAPGGEQYF. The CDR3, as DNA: TGTGCCAGCAGTGAAGCGCCCGGTGGCGAGCAGTACTTC.

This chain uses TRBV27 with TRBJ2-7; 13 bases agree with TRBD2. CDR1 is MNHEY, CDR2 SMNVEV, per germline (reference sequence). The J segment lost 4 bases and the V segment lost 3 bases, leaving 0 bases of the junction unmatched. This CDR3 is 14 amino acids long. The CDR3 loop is CASSLGLAGYEQYF. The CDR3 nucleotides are TGTGCCAGCAGTTTGGGACTAGCGGGGTACGAGCAGTACTTC.

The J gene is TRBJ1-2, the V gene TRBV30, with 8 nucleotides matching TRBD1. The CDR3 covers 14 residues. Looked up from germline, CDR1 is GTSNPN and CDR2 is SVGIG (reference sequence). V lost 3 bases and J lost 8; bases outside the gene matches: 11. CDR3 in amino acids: CAWSRDRPSGGYTF. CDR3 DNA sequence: TGTGCCTGGAGCCGGGACAGGCCATCAGGGGGCTACACCTTC.

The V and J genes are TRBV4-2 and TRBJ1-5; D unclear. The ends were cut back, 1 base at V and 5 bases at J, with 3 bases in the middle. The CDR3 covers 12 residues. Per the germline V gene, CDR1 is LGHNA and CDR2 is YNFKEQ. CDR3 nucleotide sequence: TGTGCCAGCAGCCAAGTCGATCAGCCCCAGCATTTT. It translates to CASSQVDQPQHF.

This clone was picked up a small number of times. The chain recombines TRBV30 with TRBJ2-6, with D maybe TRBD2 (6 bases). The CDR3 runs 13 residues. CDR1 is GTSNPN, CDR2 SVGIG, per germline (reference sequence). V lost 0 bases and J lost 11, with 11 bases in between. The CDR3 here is CAWSVGRRYVLTF. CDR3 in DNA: TGTGCCTGGAGTGTAGGGAGGAGGTACGTCCTGACTTTC.

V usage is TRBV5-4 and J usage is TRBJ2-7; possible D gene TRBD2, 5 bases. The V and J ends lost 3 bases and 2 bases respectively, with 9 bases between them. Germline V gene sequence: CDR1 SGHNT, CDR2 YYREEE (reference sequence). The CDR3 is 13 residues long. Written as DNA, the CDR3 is TGTGCCAGCAGCTCCACGGGGACCTACGAGCAGTACTTC. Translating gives CASSSTGTYEQYF.

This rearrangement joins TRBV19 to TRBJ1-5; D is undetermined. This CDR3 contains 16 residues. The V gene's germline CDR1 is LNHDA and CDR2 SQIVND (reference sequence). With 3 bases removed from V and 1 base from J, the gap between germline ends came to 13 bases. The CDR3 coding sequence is TGTGCCAGTAGTATGTTGGGTCGAGGGAGCAATCAGCCCCAGCATTTT. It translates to CASSMLGRGSNQPQHF. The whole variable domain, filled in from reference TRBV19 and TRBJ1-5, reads DGGITQSPKYLFRKEGQNVTLSCEQNLNHDAMYWYRQDPGQGLRLIYYSQIVNDFQKGDIAEGYSVSREKKESFPLTVTSAQKNPTAFYLCASSMLGRGSNQPQHFGDGTRLSIL.

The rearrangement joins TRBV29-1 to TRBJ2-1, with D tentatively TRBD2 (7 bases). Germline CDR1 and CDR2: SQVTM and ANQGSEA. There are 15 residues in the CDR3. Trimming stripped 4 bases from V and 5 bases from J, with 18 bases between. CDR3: CSVAGGQRRDNEQFF. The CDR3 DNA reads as TGCAGCGTTGCCGGGGGGCAACGTAGGGACAATGAGCAGTTCTTC.